These T cell receptor beta chains were read from a single sample in a study of cytomegalovirus exposure and HLA in healthy donors. Generated by immunoSEQ multiplex PCR, the TCRdb table keeps only in-frame clones and is missing some. Of over 150,000 clones in the sample, approximately 80% were seen once. The sample consisted of PBMCs. Source of these receptors: a male donor in good health and CMV-seropositive. CDR3s include the opening cysteine and the closing phenylalanine or tryptophan. The D gene is left open where the match is weak. Part of the rows lack a size; the others show once, few, many or a class for expanded clones.

V gene: TRBV6-1
D gene: TRBD2
clone size: once
J gene: TRBJ2-1
CDR3 protein: CASSGFGGGAHNEQFF
CDR3 DNA: TGTGCCAGCAGTGGATTTGGCGGGGGGGCCCACAATGAGCAGTTCTTC

V gene: TRBV7-9
D gene: TRBD1
clone size: NA
J gene: TRBJ2-7
CDR3 protein: CASSITVHRDRAYEQYF
CDR3 DNA: TGTGCCAGCAGCATCACCGTCCATAGGGACAGAGCCTACGAGCAGTACTTC

V gene: TRBV6-5
D gene: NA
clone size: NA
J gene: TRBJ1-2
CDR3 protein: CASSYGGGYGYTF
CDR3 DNA: TGTGCCAGCAGTTACGGCGGGGGATATGGCTACACCTTC

V gene: TRBV9
D gene: TRBD1
clone size: NA
J gene: TRBJ1-3
CDR3 protein: CASSPTGITGNTIYF
CDR3 DNA: TGTGCCAGCAGCCCGACAGGGATTACTGGAAACACCATATATTTT

V gene: TRBV7-9
D gene: TRBD1
clone size: NA
J gene: TRBJ1-1
CDR3 protein: CASSTGTGYEAFF
CDR3 DNA: TGTGCCAGCAGTACCGGGACAGGGTATGAAGCTTTCTTT

V gene: TRBV11-1
D gene: NA
clone size: NA
J gene: TRBJ1-6
CDR3 protein: CASSPSRGNSPLHF
CDR3 DNA: TGTGCCAGCAGCCCTTCGAGGGGGAATTCACCCCTCCACTTT

V gene: TRBV25-1
D gene: NA
clone size: NA
J gene: TRBJ2-3
CDR3 protein: CASSESGGSDTQYF
CDR3 DNA: TGTGCCAGCAGTGAATCTGGGGGCTCGGATACGCAGTATTTT

V gene: TRBV2
D gene: NA
clone size: NA
J gene: TRBJ1-2
CDR3 protein: CASRTDNYGYTF
CDR3 DNA: TGTGCCAGCCGGACAGACAACTATGGCTACACCTTC

V gene: TRBV4-3
D gene: TRBD1
clone size: NA
J gene: TRBJ1-2
CDR3 protein: CASSQDPPGTGGDYGYTF
CDR3 DNA: TGCGCCAGCAGCCAAGATCCGCCCGGGACAGGGGGAGACTATGGCTACACCTTC

V gene: TRBV30
D gene: NA
clone size: few
J gene: TRBJ1-4
CDR3 protein: CAWSAGGATNEKLFF
CDR3 DNA: TGTGCCTGGAGCGCAGGAGGTGCAACTAATGAAAAACTGTTTTTT

V gene: TRBV9
D gene: NA
clone size: few
J gene: TRBJ1-4
CDR3 protein: CASSTGTWANEKLFF
CDR3 DNA: TGTGCCAGCAGCACAGGGACCTGGGCTAATGAAAAACTGTTTTTT

V gene: TRBV6-5
D gene: TRBD2
clone size: NA
J gene: TRBJ2-3
CDR3 protein: CASRRLAGGMDTQYF
CDR3 DNA: TGTGCCAGCAGACGACTAGCGGGGGGTATGGATACGCAGTATTTT

V gene: TRBV5-1
D gene: NA
clone size: few
J gene: TRBJ1-1
CDR3 protein: CASSPDGGNTEAFF
CDR3 DNA: TGCGCCAGCAGCCCGGACGGGGGGAACACTGAAGCTTTCTTT

V gene: TRBV11-2
D gene: NA
clone size: NA
J gene: TRBJ1-2
CDR3 protein: CASLGGPNSHTF
CDR3 DNA: TGTGCCAGCCTCGGGGGGCCAAATAGTCACACCTTC

V gene: TRBV4-3
D gene: NA
clone size: NA
J gene: TRBJ1-1
CDR3 protein: CASSQEGGINTEAFF
CDR3 DNA: TGCGCCAGCAGCCAAGAGGGGGGGATCAACACTGAAGCTTTCTTT

V gene: TRBV9
D gene: NA
clone size: NA
J gene: TRBJ2-7
CDR3 protein: CASSVGDTTYEQYF
CDR3 DNA: TGTGCCAGCAGCGTTGGGGACACGACCTACGAGCAGTACTTC

V gene: TRBV5-4
D gene: NA
clone size: NA
J gene: TRBJ1-1
CDR3 protein: CASSLDEQKAFF
CDR3 DNA: TGTGCCAGCAGCTTGGATGAACAGAAAGCTTTCTTT

V gene: TRBV7-2
D gene: TRBD1
clone size: once
J gene: TRBJ1-1
CDR3 protein: CASSSAYRGEAFF
CDR3 DNA: TGTGCCAGCAGCTCAGCTTACAGGGGCGAAGCTTTCTTT

V gene: TRBV6-5
D gene: NA
clone size: NA
J gene: TRBJ1-5
CDR3 protein: CASRGTRYSNQPQHF
CDR3 DNA: TGTGCCAGCAGGGGGACACGGTATAGCAATCAGCCCCAGCATTTT

V gene: TRBV7-3
D gene: TRBD2
clone size: few
J gene: TRBJ2-1
CDR3 protein: CASSYIAGISYNEQFF
CDR3 DNA: TGTGCCAGCAGCTATATAGCGGGGATTTCCTACAATGAGCAGTTCTTC

V gene: TRBV2
D gene: NA
clone size: NA
J gene: TRBJ2-2
CDR3 protein: CASATENTGELFF
CDR3 DNA: TGTGCCAGCGCGACAGAGAACACCGGGGAGCTGTTTTTT

V gene: TRBV27
D gene: TRBD2
clone size: NA
J gene: TRBJ2-1
CDR3 protein: CASQDGGLAPYNEQFF
CDR3 DNA: TGTGCCAGTCAGGACGGGGGACTAGCTCCCTACAATGAGCAGTTCTTC

V gene: TRBV30
D gene: NA
clone size: NA
J gene: TRBJ1-2
CDR3 protein: CAWVAGIYGYTF
CDR3 DNA: TGTGCCTGGGTTGCAGGGATCTATGGCTACACCTTC

V gene: TRBV6-5
D gene: NA
clone size: NA
J gene: TRBJ2-1
CDR3 protein: CASREGTGRDEQFF
CDR3 DNA: TGTGCCAGCAGGGAGGGGACGGGGAGAGATGAGCAGTTCTTC

V gene: TRBV6-6
D gene: TRBD2
clone size: NA
J gene: TRBJ2-3
CDR3 protein: CASRGGASTDTQYF
CDR3 DNA: TGTGCCAGCCGGGGGGGGGCTAGCACAGATACGCAGTATTTT

V gene: TRBV6-1
D gene: NA
clone size: NA
J gene: TRBJ1-2
CDR3 protein: CASSDEREYGYTF
CDR3 DNA: TGTGCCAGCAGTGATGAAAGGGAGTATGGCTACACCTTC

V gene: TRBV2
D gene: NA
clone size: NA
J gene: TRBJ2-7
CDR3 protein: CASSEARRVTYEQYF
CDR3 DNA: TGTGCCAGCAGTGAAGCGCGACGAGTGACTTACGAGCAGTACTTC

V gene: TRBV7-9
D gene: NA
clone size: NA
J gene: TRBJ2-1
CDR3 protein: CASSLASGEQFF
CDR3 DNA: TGTGCCAGCAGCTTAGCGAGTGGTGAGCAGTTCTTC

V gene: TRBV5-1
D gene: TRBD1
clone size: NA
J gene: TRBJ2-1
CDR3 protein: CASSITGGDYNEQFF
CDR3 DNA: TGCGCCAGCAGCATTACAGGGGGCGACTACAATGAGCAGTTCTTC

V gene: TRBV7-9
D gene: TRBD1
clone size: NA
J gene: TRBJ1-1
CDR3 protein: CASSSLGTGEMNTEAFF
CDR3 DNA: TGTGCCAGCAGCTCTCTGGGGACAGGCGAAATGAACACTGAAGCTTTCTTT

V gene: TRBV10-2
D gene: NA
clone size: NA
J gene: TRBJ2-1
CDR3 protein: CASRRQTTLYNEQFF
CDR3 DNA: TGCGCCAGCAGAAGACAGACGACCCTCTACAATGAGCAGTTCTTC

V gene: TRBV9
D gene: NA
clone size: NA
J gene: TRBJ2-3
CDR3 protein: CASSVRGDTDTQYF
CDR3 DNA: TGTGCCAGCAGCGTCAGGGGTGACACAGATACGCAGTATTTT

V gene: TRBV7-2
D gene: TRBD1
clone size: NA
J gene: TRBJ1-5
CDR3 protein: CASSTRQGGQPQHF
CDR3 DNA: TGTGCCAGCAGCACCAGACAGGGTGGTCAGCCCCAGCATTTT

V gene: TRBV7-9
D gene: NA
clone size: NA
J gene: TRBJ1-2
CDR3 protein: CASSLGGTRSGYTF
CDR3 DNA: TGTGCCAGCAGCTTAGGGGGCACCCGTTCGGGCTACACCTTC

V gene: TRBV6-5
D gene: TRBD1
clone size: few
J gene: TRBJ1-2
CDR3 protein: CASSYADRSNYGYTF
CDR3 DNA: TGTGCCAGCAGTTACGCGGACAGGTCGAACTATGGCTACACCTTC

V gene: TRBV27
D gene: NA
clone size: NA
J gene: TRBJ1-1
CDR3 protein: CASSLYRVNTEAFF
CDR3 DNA: TGTGCCAGCAGTTTATACAGAGTGAACACTGAAGCTTTCTTT

V gene: TRBV4-1
D gene: NA
clone size: once
J gene: TRBJ1-2
CDR3 protein: CASSQGAQGSMDYGYTF
CDR3 DNA: TGCGCCAGCAGCCAAGGAGCCCAGGGGAGTATGGACTATGGCTACACCTTC

V gene: TRBV29-1
D gene: TRBD2
clone size: once
J gene: TRBJ2-5
CDR3 protein: CSVPGASGGETQYF
CDR3 DNA: TGCAGCGTTCCCGGGGCTAGCGGGGGGGAGACCCAGTACTTC

V gene: TRBV4-1
D gene: NA
clone size: NA
J gene: TRBJ2-2
CDR3 protein: CASSQPTTNTGELFF
CDR3 DNA: TGCGCCAGCAGCCAGCCGACTACTAACACCGGGGAGCTGTTTTTT

V gene: TRBV2
D gene: NA
clone size: NA
J gene: TRBJ1-3
CDR3 protein: CASEDRRSGNTIYF
CDR3 DNA: TGTGCCAGTGAAGACAGACGCTCTGGAAACACCATATATTTT

V gene: TRBV19
D gene: TRBD2
clone size: NA
J gene: TRBJ2-3
CDR3 protein: CASSSRLAGADTQYF
CDR3 DNA: TGTGCCAGTAGTTCGAGACTAGCGGGCGCAGATACGCAGTATTTT

V gene: TRBV7-9
D gene: TRBD1
clone size: NA
J gene: TRBJ1-4
CDR3 protein: CASSPRDRGYEKLFF
CDR3 DNA: TGTGCCAGCAGCCCCCGGGACAGGGGATACGAAAAACTGTTTTTT

V gene: TRBV29-1
D gene: TRBD1
clone size: NA
J gene: TRBJ2-1
CDR3 protein: CSAAAWDRYNEQFF
CDR3 DNA: TGCAGCGCCGCAGCGTGGGACAGATACAATGAGCAGTTCTTC

V gene: TRBV5-8
D gene: TRBD1
clone size: NA
J gene: TRBJ1-4
CDR3 protein: CASSKGTGRGDEKLFF
CDR3 DNA: TGTGCCAGCAGCAAGGGGACAGGGAGGGGTGATGAAAAACTGTTTTTT

V gene: TRBV4-1
D gene: TRBD2
clone size: NA
J gene: TRBJ2-5
CDR3 protein: CASSQPISSGGWETQYF
CDR3 DNA: TGCGCCAGCAGCCAACCTATTTCAAGCGGGGGGTGGGAGACCCAGTACTTC

V gene: TRBV2
D gene: NA
clone size: once
J gene: TRBJ1-1
CDR3 protein: CASSEERRGVTEAFF
CDR3 DNA: TGTGCCAGCAGTGAAGAACGGCGGGGGGTCACTGAAGCTTTCTTT

V gene: TRBV4-2
D gene: NA
clone size: few
J gene: TRBJ1-1
CDR3 protein: CASSQDPRSTEAFF
CDR3 DNA: TGTGCCAGCAGCCAAGATCCGAGGAGCACTGAAGCTTTCTTT

V gene: TRBV6-5
D gene: TRBD1
clone size: few
J gene: TRBJ2-1
CDR3 protein: CASSPYRGAGNEQFF
CDR3 DNA: TGTGCCAGCAGTCCGTACAGGGGGGCGGGTAATGAGCAGTTCTTC

V gene: TRBV19
D gene: TRBD1
clone size: NA
J gene: TRBJ1-1
CDR3 protein: CASRETGDYTEAFF
CDR3 DNA: TGTGCCAGTCGTGAGACAGGGGATTACACTGAAGCTTTCTTT

V gene: TRBV9
D gene: NA
clone size: few
J gene: TRBJ2-5
CDR3 protein: CASSFRDDDRQETQYF
CDR3 DNA: TGTGCCAGCAGCTTCCGCGATGATGACAGGCAAGAGACCCAGTACTTC

V gene: TRBV6-4
D gene: TRBD1
clone size: NA
J gene: TRBJ1-4
CDR3 protein: CARRWDSANEKLFF
CDR3 DNA: TGTGCCCGCCGCTGGGACAGCGCTAATGAAAAACTGTTTTTT

V gene: TRBV5-6
D gene: TRBD1
clone size: few
J gene: TRBJ1-1
CDR3 protein: CASSIGTGYTEAFF
CDR3 DNA: TGTGCCAGCAGTATTGGGACAGGGTACACTGAAGCTTTCTTT

V gene: TRBV25-1
D gene: TRBD1
clone size: NA
J gene: TRBJ2-1
CDR3 protein: CASSDRDRAINEQFF
CDR3 DNA: TGTGCCAGCAGTGACCGGGACAGGGCAATTAATGAGCAGTTCTTC

V gene: TRBV5-8
D gene: NA
clone size: NA
J gene: TRBJ2-5
CDR3 protein: CASSLAGRQYF
CDR3 DNA: TGTGCCAGCAGCTTGGCAGGAAGGCAGTACTTC

V gene: TRBV6-1
D gene: NA
clone size: NA
J gene: TRBJ1-2
CDR3 protein: CASRKGSNNYGYTF
CDR3 DNA: TGTGCCAGCAGGAAGGGGTCCAACAACTATGGCTACACCTTC

V gene: TRBV30
D gene: NA
clone size: NA
J gene: TRBJ1-4
CDR3 protein: CAWSQGQTNEKLFF
CDR3 DNA: TGTGCCTGGAGCCAGGGTCAAACTAATGAAAAACTGTTTTTT

V gene: TRBV29-1
D gene: TRBD1
clone size: NA
J gene: TRBJ2-2
CDR3 protein: CSVRTGVGGELFF
CDR3 DNA: TGCAGCGTCCGGACAGGGGTAGGCGGGGAGCTGTTTTTT

V gene: TRBV28
D gene: TRBD1
clone size: NA
J gene: TRBJ2-7
CDR3 protein: CASSSTGTGSYEQYF
CDR3 DNA: TGTGCCAGCAGTTCCACCGGGACAGGGTCCTACGAGCAGTACTTC

V gene: TRBV5-4
D gene: NA
clone size: NA
J gene: TRBJ2-7
CDR3 protein: CASSFKDGGYEQYF
CDR3 DNA: TGTGCCAGCAGCTTTAAAGACGGGGGCTACGAGCAGTACTTC

V gene: TRBV9
D gene: NA
clone size: NA
J gene: TRBJ1-1
CDR3 protein: CASSAFQGSEAFF
CDR3 DNA: TGTGCCAGCAGCGCTTTCCAGGGGTCTGAAGCTTTCTTT